Only a few counts were recorded for the clone carrying this T cell receptor beta chain. Sequenced by immunoSEQ multiplex PCR; TCRdb stores in-frame clones only, minus some. The data show approximately 100,000 clones, around 86% seen once. The CDR3 sequence is 14 residues long. Germline V gene lookup returns CDR1 SNHLY and CDR2 FYNNEI. Trimming removed 1 base at V and 3 bases at J, with 7 bases between. The data stem from a study of blood T cell repertoires in COVID-19. Overall study context: Whether acute or convalescent, the COVID-19 samples came from the United States, Italy and Spain.

The clonotype was recovered from a man aged 45 to 65 with acute or convalescent COVID-19. V gene TRBV2 combines with J gene TRBJ1-5; no clear D. Specimen: peripheral blood. Here the CDR3 reads CASSEGEYNQPQHF. CDR3 bases: TGTGCCAGCAGTGAAGGGGAGTACAATCAGCCCCAGCATTTT.